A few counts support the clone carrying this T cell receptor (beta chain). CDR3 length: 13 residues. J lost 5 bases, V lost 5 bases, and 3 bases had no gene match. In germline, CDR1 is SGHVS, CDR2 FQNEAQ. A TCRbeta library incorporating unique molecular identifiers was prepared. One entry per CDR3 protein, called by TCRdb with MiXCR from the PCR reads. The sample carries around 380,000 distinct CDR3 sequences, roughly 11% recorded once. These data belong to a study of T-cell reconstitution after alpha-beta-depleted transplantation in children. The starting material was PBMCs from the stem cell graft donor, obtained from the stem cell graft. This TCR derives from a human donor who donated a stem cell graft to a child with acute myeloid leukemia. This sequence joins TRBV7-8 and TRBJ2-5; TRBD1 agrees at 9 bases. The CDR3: CASSMGQGETQYF. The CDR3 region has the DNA TGTGCCAGCAGCATGGGACAGGGCGAGACCCAGTACTTC.